These 12 T cell receptor beta chains share one sample of origin, sequenced in a study of T cell changes during pregnancy in multiple sclerosis. This table comes from immunoSEQ multiplex PCR, and its TCRdb copy is limited to in-frame clones, with some not included. Counted here are tens of thousands of clones, 92% occurring once; the ten biggest clones make up less than 3%. The sample was peripheral blood, taken in the second trimester of pregnancy. The source is a female donor in good health, enrolled as a control in a pregnancy study.

V usage is TRBV15 and J usage is TRBJ2-1; 11 positions agree with TRBD2. Losses at the gene ends were 0 bases for V and 4 bases for J; bases not matched to a gene: 5. The CDR3 covers 17 residues. Germline CDR1 reads LNHNV; CDR2 reads YYDKDF (reference sequence). CDR3 sequence (DNA): TGTGCCACCAGCAGAGAGGAGATAGCGGGAGGGTACAATGAGCAGTTCTTC. Encoded protein: CATSREEIAGGYNEQFF.

The CDR3 bases are TGTGCCAGCAGCTTAAAAGGGACAGCCCCCTCCGAGCAGTACTTC. Translating gives CASSLKGTAPSEQYF. This sequence joins TRBV7-3 and TRBJ2-7, with TRBD1 identical over 7 bases. This CDR3 is 15 amino acids long. Per germline, CDR1 SGHTA and CDR2 FQGTGA. With V trimmed by 1 base and J by 6 bases, 9 bases remained unmatched.

V is TRBV11-2 and J is TRBJ2-1; 10 bases are a match to TRBD1. CDR1 and CDR2 (germline): SGHAT, FQNNGV. With V trimmed by 5 bases and J by 7 bases, 8 bases remained unmatched. The CDR3 spans 15 residues. The CDR3 loop reads CASSLDRGNFNEQFF. The CDR3 DNA reads as TGTGCCAGCAGCCTGGACAGGGGGAATTTTAATGAGCAGTTCTTC.

This rearrangement joins TRBV7-9 to TRBJ1-1; no reliable D call. V was shortened by 0 bases and J by 4 bases, with 9 bases between the two germline ends. Germline CDR1 reads SEHNR; CDR2 reads FQNEAQ (reference sequence). The CDR3 runs to 14 residues. The CDR3 spells CASSLADGGTEAFF. CDR3 nucleotides: TGTGCCAGCAGCTTAGCAGATGGCGGCACTGAAGCTTTCTTT.

This clone was detected once. The chain recombines TRBV18 with TRBJ2-2; 8 positions agree with TRBD1. The V segment lost 3 bases and the J segment 0 bases; nucleotides outside the gene matches: 6. This CDR3 is 17 amino acids long. CDR1 is KGHSH and CDR2 is LQKENI in the germline V gene. In DNA form, the CDR3 reads TGTGCCAGCTCACCCTCTGGACAGGGAACGAACACCGGGGAGCTGTTTTTT. Protein sequence: CASSPSGQGTNTGELFF.

The genes are TRBV7-2 and TRBJ1-1; TRBD1 is a possible D gene (5 bases). Germline V gives CDR1 SGHTA, CDR2 FQGNSA. V lost 5 bases and J lost 2, with 15 bases in between. CDR3 length: 15 amino acids. CDR3 in DNA: TGTGCCAGCAGCCGCCGGACGGGGGGAAACACTGAAGCTTTCTTT. Amino acids: CASSRRTGGNTEAFF.

The rearrangement joins TRBV6-5 to TRBJ2-3; weak D call: TRBD1 (5 bases). This CDR3 spans 12 amino acids. From germline, CDR1 is MNHEY and CDR2 SVGAGI. V was pared by 8 bases and J by 7 bases, with 13 bases between. The CDR3 DNA reads TGTGCCAGCTCCTCGGCAGGGAATACGCAGTATTTT. It encodes CASSSAGNTQYF.

The chain is built from TRBV15 and TRBJ1-5; D remains unclear. V lost 5 bases, J lost 1 base, and 15 bases lay in between. This CDR3 comprises 16 residues. The germline gives CDR1 LNHNV, CDR2 YYDKDF (reference sequence). Here the CDR3 reads CATSARSRGSNQPQHF. CDR3 DNA sequence: TGTGCCACCAGCGCAAGGTCCCGAGGAAGCAATCAGCCCCAGCATTTT.

The chain joins TRBV6-1 to TRBJ2-3, with a tentative D call TRBD2 (5 bases). This CDR3 is 14 amino acids long. Germline lookup yields CDR1 MNHNS and CDR2 SASEGT. V lost 6 bases and J 2 bases, leaving 12 bases between the germline ends. Written as DNA, the CDR3 is TGTGCCAGCAGGGTCGGGGTGAACACAGATACGCAGTATTTT. Its translation: CASRVGVNTDTQYF.

The chain couples TRBV5-1 to TRBJ1-1, with 12 bases identical to TRBD1. Unmatched junction bases numbered 9, after V lost 4 bases and J lost 5 bases. Per the germline V gene, CDR1 is SGHRS and CDR2 is YFSETQ. This CDR3 has 16 residues. CDR3 nucleotide sequence: TGCGCCAGCAGCCCTGGGACAGGGGGCAGAAAAACTGAAGCTTTCTTT. This sequence encodes CASSPGTGGRKTEAFF. Together with reference TRBV5-1 and TRBJ1-1, the CDR3 gives the full variable domain: KAGVTQTPRYLIKTRGQQVTLSCSPISGHRSVSWYQQTPGQGLQFLFEYFSETQRNKGNFPGRFSGRQFSNSRSEMNVSTLELGDSALYLCASSPGTGGRKTEAFFGQGTRLTVV.

This chain links TRBV27 with TRBJ2-1, with TRBD2 matching over 8 bases. This CDR3 contains 17 residues. The germline V gene encodes CDR1 MNHEY and CDR2 SMNVEV (reference sequence). J gave up 1 base and V 4 bases, and 9 bases lay outside the gene matches. The CDR3 DNA follows: TGTGCCAGCAGTTCCCGGCTAACTAGCGGTTCCTACAATGAGCAGTTCTTC. Residues: CASSSRLTSGSYNEQFF.

The chain couples TRBV27 to TRBJ1-1; TRBD1 matches 11 bases. Germline CDR1 MNHEY, CDR2 SMNVEV (reference sequence). The CDR3 consists of 16 residues. V shed 2 bases, J shed 1 base, and the junction held 3 bases outside the gene matches. The CDR3 protein is CASSLRGTGGNTEAFF. In nucleotides, the CDR3 is TGTGCCAGCAGTTTACGGGGGACAGGGGGGAACACTGAAGCTTTCTTT.